This entry lists 32 T cell receptor beta chains sequenced from one sample in a study of T cell clonotyping in hematopoietic cell transplantation. Using immunoSEQ multiplex PCR, the repertoire was profiled, and TCRdb retains in-frame clones only, with some absent. The table lists 12,000 to 15,000 clones, approximately 90% of them singletons. The specimen comprised PBMCs, sampled 100 days after allogeneic stem cell transplant. These receptors all come from a male patient in his fifties or sixties who had an allogeneic stem cell transplant from an unrelated donor, so T cells may come from the graft donor. Some clones in this sample may be carry-over from other donors' samples.

This chain joins TRBV27 and TRBJ2-7, with no clear D. Germline V lookup: CDR1 MNHEY, CDR2 SMNVEV (reference sequence). The germline V and J ends were trimmed by 2 bases and 3 bases, with 5 bases remaining between them. The CDR3 sequence is 12 residues long. The CDR3 protein is CASSLGNYEQYF. The CDR3 DNA sequence: TGTGCCAGCAGTTTAGGGAACTACGAGCAGTACTTC.

This clone was seen a single time. The rearrangement links TRBV19 to TRBJ1-5, with D perhaps matching TRBD1 (5 bases). The V and J ends lost 5 bases and 0 bases respectively, with 14 bases between them. Per germline, CDR1 LNHDA and CDR2 SQIVND (reference sequence). This CDR3 is built from 16 residues. CDR3 sequence (DNA): TGTGCCAGTAGTCCCCAGGGAAAATATAGCAATCAGCCCCAGCATTTT. Its translation is CASSPQGKYSNQPQHF.

V is TRBV5-6 and J is TRBJ2-5, with a weak D call TRBD1 (5 bases). The tail of the sequence fits TRBJ2-7 better, so the J call may be wrong. CDR1 is SGHDT and CDR2 is YYEEEE in the germline V gene. The CDR3 runs to 15 residues. CDR3 protein: CASSADTPVTYEQYF. Written as DNA, the CDR3 is TGTGCCAGCAGCGCGGACACACCGGTCACCTACGAGCAGTACTTC.

This clone was observed a single time. This sequence joins TRBV5-1 and TRBJ2-1; D gene ambiguous. CDR3 length equals 12 residues. V lost 4 bases and J 9 bases, leaving 11 bases between the germline ends. CDR1 and CDR2 from the germline V gene are SGHRS and YFSETQ. The CDR3 is CASSAGVGEQFF. For the CDR3, the DNA is TGCGCCAGCAGCGCCGGAGTAGGTGAGCAGTTCTTC.

The count of this clone is one. J is TRBJ2-2 and V is TRBV9; the D is unclear. Trimming took 0 bases from V and 5 from J, leaving 8 bases between them. This CDR3 is built from 14 residues. Germline loops: CDR1 SGDLS, CDR2 YYNGEE. The CDR3 sequence: CASSVGAATGELFF. CDR3 DNA sequence: TGTGCCAGCAGCGTAGGGGCAGCTACCGGGGAGCTGTTTTTT.

The rearrangement joins TRBV19 to TRBJ2-2; no definite D call. Germline values: CDR1 LNHDA, CDR2 SQIVND (reference sequence). V dropped 1 base and J dropped 5 bases, with 8 bases sitting between them. The CDR3 has 14 amino acids. In DNA, the CDR3 is TGTGCCAGTAGTATAGCCGCCCGGACCGGGGAGCTGTTTTTT. This encodes CASSIAARTGELFF.

The chain carries TRBV18 and TRBJ1-1; D is unresolved. The CDR3 spans 14 residues. Between the trimmed V and J ends, which lost 5 bases and 7 bases, there was a span of 17 bases. The V gene's germline CDR1 is KGHSH and CDR2 LQKENI. CDR3 nucleotides: TGTGCCAGCTCATCCTCAGGATATACATTTGAAGCTTTCTTT. It yields the protein CASSSSGYTFEAFF. Based on the CDR3 plus reference TRBV18 and TRBJ1-1, the full variable domain is NAGVMQNPRHLVRRRGQEARLRCSPMKGHSHVYWYRQLPEEGLKFMVYLQKENIIDESGMPKERFSAEFPKEGPSILRIQQVVRGDSAAYFCASSSSGYTFEAFFGQGTRLTVV.

DNA for the CDR3: TGTGCCAGTAGTAAGGGGGCTAATAACTATGGCTACACCTTC. Its protein is CASSKGANNYGYTF. This rearrangement joins TRBV19 to TRBJ1-2; TRBD1 matches at 7 bases. The CDR3 is made up of 14 amino acids. Germline V lookup: CDR1 LNHDA, CDR2 SQIVND (reference sequence). The V segment lost 4 bases and the J segment 1 base; nucleotides outside the gene matches: 3.

This chain links TRBV4-1 with TRBJ1-6; the D is unclear. Germline CDR1 is MGHRA and CDR2 is YSYEKL. There are 14 residues in the CDR3. V was trimmed by 4 bases and J by 7 bases, leaving 11 bases between them. The CDR3 loop reads CASSPLEPNSPLHF. CDR3 nucleotides: TGCGCCAGCAGCCCCCTAGAGCCAAATTCACCCCTCCACTTT.

The V and J genes are TRBV29-1 and TRBJ2-4, with a possible D match to TRBD2 (5 bases). Germline-derived CDR1 and CDR2 are SQVTM and ANQGSEA. This CDR3 region has 14 residues. Trimming removed 3 bases at V and 9 bases at J, with 18 bases between. The CDR3: CSVEGQRPASIQYF. The CDR3 DNA reads TGCAGCGTTGAGGGTCAGCGGCCCGCAAGCATTCAGTACTTC.

The rearrangement uses TRBV5-1 and TRBJ2-2, with 9 positions matching TRBD1. The CDR3 has 16 amino acids. V lost 0 bases and J lost 9; bases outside the gene matches: 9. Germline-derived CDR1 and CDR2 are SGHRS and YFSETQ. The CDR3 here is CASSLDQPGQGRELFF. The CDR3 DNA reads TGCGCCAGCAGCTTGGACCAACCGGGACAGGGACGGGAGCTGTTTTTT. The whole variable domain, remainder taken from reference TRBV5-1 and TRBJ2-2, is KAGVTQTPRYLIKTRGQQVTLSCSPISGHRSVSWYQQTPGQGLQFLFEYFSETQRNKGNFPGRFSGRQFSNSRSEMNVSTLELGDSALYLCASSLDQPGQGRELFFGEGSRLTVL.

This chain uses TRBV2 with TRBJ2-1; D not resolved. The V and J ends lost 4 bases and 9 bases respectively, with 13 bases between them. The CDR3 has 13 amino acids. CDR1 and CDR2 (germline): SNHLY, FYNNEI. CDR3 coding DNA: TGTGCCAGCAGTGGAGTCCCAGAGGTTGAGCAGTTCTTC. Its translation is CASSGVPEVEQFF. The full variable domain, completed using reference TRBV2 and TRBJ2-1, is EPEVTQTPSHQVTQMGQEVILRCVPISNHLYFYWYRQILGQKVEFLVSFYNNEISEKSEIFDDQFSVERPDGSNFTLKIRSTKLEDSAMYFCASSGVPEVEQFFGPGTRLTVL.

The CDR3 DNA is TGTGCCAGCAGCCCTTCGTTTTCAGTAGCGGGGAGCACAGATACGCAGTATTTT. This encodes CASSPSFSVAGSTDTQYF. The rearrangement uses TRBV5-8 and TRBJ2-3, with 8 positions matching TRBD2. Losses at the gene ends were 4 bases for V and 0 bases for J; bases not matched to a gene: 13. The CDR3 loop spans 18 amino acids. CDR1 is SGHTS and CDR2 is YDEGEE in the germline V gene.

The CDR3 protein is CASSLAAGGLYNEQFF. The CDR3 DNA follows: TGTGCCAGCAGCTTGGCTGCGGGAGGCCTTTACAATGAGCAGTTCTTC. V and J are TRBV5-6 and TRBJ2-1; 8 positions agree with TRBD2. This CDR3 comprises 16 residues. V lost 0 bases and J lost 4; bases outside the gene matches: 6. The germline gives CDR1 SGHDT, CDR2 YYEEEE.

The V gene is TRBV10-2, the J gene TRBJ1-6; D perhaps matches TRBD1 (5 bases). The V gene lost 3 bases and the J gene lost 10 bases, with 13 bases spanning the gap. The germline V gene has CDR1 WSHSY and CDR2 SAAADI. This CDR3 comprises 14 residues. The CDR3 nucleotides read TGCGCCAGCAGTGAAGCAGGGACTGAATCACCCCTCCACTTT. Residues: CASSEAGTESPLHF.

This chain connects TRBV7-6 to TRBJ2-5, with 8 bases fitting TRBD1. The CDR3 spans 14 residues. Germline CDR1 and CDR2: SGHVS and FNYEAQ. The V gene end was trimmed by 5 bases and the J gene end by 4 bases; junction bases not matched to a gene: 6. The CDR3 DNA follows: TGTGCCAGCAGCCCCGGACAGGGTGGAGAGACCCAGTACTTC. Its protein is CASSPGQGGETQYF. Complete variable domain (other parts from reference TRBV7-6 and TRBJ2-5): GAGVSQSPRYKVTKRGQDVALRCDPISGHVSLYWYRQALGQGPEFLTYFNYEAQQDKSGLPNDRFSAERPEGSISTLTIQRTEQRDSAMYRCASSPGQGGETQYFGPGTRLLVL.

This clone has just a few counts. The chain links TRBV2 to TRBJ2-3; D possibly corresponds to TRBD1 (5 bases). The CDR3 runs to 12 residues. Germline CDR1 SNHLY, CDR2 FYNNEI. V was clipped by 10 bases and J by 4 bases, with 12 bases between them. The CDR3 DNA reads TGTGCCACCCCAGGGCCCCCAGATACGCAGTATTTT. It yields the protein CATPGPPDTQYF.

V is TRBV30 and J is TRBJ1-3, with D unclear. Germline assignment: CDR1 GTSNPN and CDR2 SVGIG (reference sequence). The V end was cut by 3 bases, the J end by 4 bases, with 7 bases between. The CDR3 totals 12 residues. DNA of the CDR3: TGTGCCTGGAGAGAGCCAGGAAACACCATATATTTT. Protein: CAWREPGNTIYF. Full variable domain (missing parts from reference TRBV30 and TRBJ1-3): SQTIHQWPATLVQPVGSPLSLECTVEGTSNPNLYWYRQAAGRGLQLLFYSVGIGQISSEVPQNLSASRPQDRQFILSSKKLLLSDSGFYLCAWREPGNTIYFGEGSWLTVV.

CDR3 region: CASSRSTRPNSPLHF. The CDR3 DNA is TGTGCCAGCAGCCGAAGTACCCGGCCCAATTCACCCCTCCACTTT. The chain combines TRBV27 with TRBJ1-6; D is unresolved. Trimming left V 6 bases short and J 7 bases short, with 16 bases between. The V gene's germline CDR1 is MNHEY and CDR2 SMNVEV (reference sequence). The CDR3 extends over 15 amino acids.

This chain connects TRBV5-6 to TRBJ1-1, with D uncertain. V was trimmed by 4 bases and J by 1 base, leaving 14 bases between them. This CDR3 is 15 amino acids long. The germline CDR1 and CDR2 sequences are SGHDT and YYEEEE. CDR3 sequence: CASSRLSGKNTEAFF. The CDR3 DNA follows: TGTGCCAGCAGCAGGCTTAGCGGTAAGAACACTGAAGCTTTCTTT.

The J gene is TRBJ2-2, the V gene TRBV29-1, with TRBD1 matching over 9 bases. V lost 7 bases, J lost 3 bases, and 6 bases stayed unmatched. The germline V gene has CDR1 SQVTM and CDR2 ANQGSEA. The CDR3 runs to 14 residues. The CDR3 reads CSALTGGDTGELFF. DNA for the CDR3: TGCAGCGCCCTGACAGGGGGAGACACCGGGGAGCTGTTTTTT.

The chain combines TRBV7-9 with TRBJ2-7, with 13 bases identical to TRBD2. This CDR3 spans 14 amino acids. V dropped 5 bases and J dropped 5; count of bases not matched to a gene: 3. From germline, CDR1 is SEHNR and CDR2 FQNEAQ (reference sequence). CDR3: CASSRTSGGDEQYF. CDR3 in DNA: TGTGCCAGCAGCCGGACTAGCGGGGGCGACGAGCAGTACTTC.

V usage is TRBV7-8 and J usage is TRBJ1-5; possible D gene TRBD1, 6 bases. Trimming pared 5 bases from V and 0 bases from J, leaving 14 bases between. Germline CDR1 reads SGHVS; CDR2 reads FQNEAQ. This CDR3 spans 16 amino acids. The chain's CDR3 is CASSIRNRDSNQPQHF. DNA for the CDR3: TGTGCCAGCAGCATTCGAAACAGGGATAGCAATCAGCCCCAGCATTTT.

This clone has only a few counts. This chain connects TRBV5-6 to TRBJ1-2; D call uncertain. Trimming removed 4 bases at V and 11 bases at J, with 18 bases between. Germline CDR1 and CDR2: SGHDT and YYEEEE. The CDR3 contains 13 residues. CDR3: CASSQPDRLVYTF. The DNA for the CDR3 is TGTGCCAGCAGCCAACCGGACCGCCTGGTGTACACCTTC.

This chain uses TRBV11-2 with TRBJ2-7; perhaps TRBD1 as D (6 bases). Trimming shortened V by 1 base and J by 5 bases, and 15 bases separated the two germline ends. Germline V lookup: CDR1 SGHAT, CDR2 FQNNGV. CDR3 length: 15 amino acids. The CDR3 loop is CASSLGIHRDDEQYF. Written as DNA, the CDR3 is TGTGCCAGCAGCTTAGGAATTCACAGGGACGACGAGCAGTACTTC.

CDR3 region: CASSANWGTEAFF. For the CDR3, the DNA is TGTGCCAGTAGCGCCAATTGGGGCACTGAAGCTTTCTTT. This chain joins TRBV19 and TRBJ1-1, with D uncertain. Trimming removed 6 bases at V and 4 bases at J, with 12 bases between. Germline loops: CDR1 LNHDA, CDR2 SQIVND (reference sequence). This CDR3 spans 13 amino acids.

V usage is TRBV27 and J usage is TRBJ1-2; TRBD1 might be the D (5 bases). There are 13 residues in the CDR3. The V gene lost 3 bases and the J gene lost 7 bases, with 12 bases spanning the gap. Germline CDR1 MNHEY, CDR2 SMNVEV (reference sequence). CDR3 loop: CASSFGGKSGYTF. CDR3 coding DNA: TGTGCCAGCAGTTTTGGGGGGAAGAGTGGCTACACCTTC.

This sequence joins TRBV7-9 and TRBJ1-1, with D uncertain. The germline CDR1 and CDR2 sequences are SEHNR and FQNEAQ (reference sequence). The CDR3 spans 12 residues. V was pared by 3 bases and J by 3 bases, with 5 bases between. The chain's CDR3 is CASSFTDTEAFF. The CDR3 bases are TGTGCCAGCAGCTTTACAGACACTGAAGCTTTCTTT. Supplemented by reference TRBV7-9 and TRBJ1-1, the full variable domain reads DTGVSQNPRHKITKRGQNVTFRCDPISEHNRLYWYRQTLGQGPEFLTYFQNEAQLEKSRLLSDRFSAERPKGSFSTLEIQRTEQGDSAMYLCASSFTDTEAFFGQGTRLTVV.

V is TRBV7-9 and J is TRBJ1-5; D not certain. The CDR3 loop spans 12 amino acids. Between the trimmed V and J ends, which lost 2 bases and 11 bases, there was a span of 10 bases. Germline V CDR1 and CDR2: SEHNR, FQNEAQ (reference sequence). This CDR3 reads CASSLPSGTQHF. The CDR3 region has the DNA TGTGCCAGCAGCTTACCCTCAGGCACCCAGCATTTT. The variable domain in full, with the rest retrieved from reference TRBV7-9 and TRBJ1-5, is DTGVSQNPRHKITKRGQNVTFRCDPISEHNRLYWYRQTLGQGPEFLTYFQNEAQLEKSRLLSDRFSAERPKGSFSTLEIQRTEQGDSAMYLCASSLPSGTQHFGDGTRLSIL.

V and J are TRBV25-1 and TRBJ2-2; no clear D. The CDR3 is 14 residues long. Germline assignment: CDR1 MGHDK and CDR2 SYGVNS. V gave up 3 bases and J gave up 5 bases, with 10 bases separating them. The CDR3 sequence is CASSEYSSTGELFF. Here the CDR3 DNA reads TGTGCCAGCAGTGAGTACTCTAGTACCGGGGAGCTGTTTTTT.

This chain links TRBV30 with TRBJ1-3, with D unresolved. The CDR3 extends over 13 amino acids. Germline values: CDR1 GTSNPN, CDR2 SVGIG (reference sequence). This CDR3 is CAYMGLNGNTIYF. The CDR3 region has the DNA TGTGCTTACATGGGATTGAATGGAAACACCATATATTTT.

The chain couples TRBV19 to TRBJ2-7; D is ambiguous. The CDR3 loop spans 13 amino acids. Germline V gene lookup returns CDR1 LNHDA and CDR2 SQIVND (reference sequence). V was trimmed by 2 bases and J by 3 bases, leaving 8 bases between them. CDR3 DNA sequence: TGTGCCAGTAGTATAAGGATCCTCTACGAGCAGTACTTC. It is translated as CASSIRILYEQYF.